These T cell receptor beta chains were read from a single sample in a study of read filtering for tumor transcriptome and immune sequencing. TCRdb redid the calling of the reads with MiXCR, one entry per CDR3 protein. The sample lists approximately 59,000 distinct CDR3 sequences, 10% to 15% occurring once. What was sequenced was a population of CD138-negative cells sorted from bone marrow. The receptor set was obtained from a donor at least 40 years old with multiple myeloma. Each CDR3 is given with its conserved first and last residue. The order of the fields is D gene, J gene, V gene, clone size, CDR3 DNA, CDR3 protein. The D gene is left open where the match is weak. Clone size appears in some rows only: once, few, many, or a class for an expanded clone.

D gene: TRBD1
J gene: TRBJ1-2
V gene: TRBV7-9
clone size: many
CDR3 DNA: TGTGCCAGCAGCTTTGGAGCAGGGGGCTATGGCTACACCTTC
CDR3 protein: CASSFGAGGYGYTF

D gene: -
J gene: TRBJ2-1
V gene: TRBV12-3/TRBV12-4
clone size: medium-sized
CDR3 DNA: TGTGCCAGCGGGCTTACGGAAACAGGGTCTGGTGAGCAGTTCTTC
CDR3 protein: CASGLTETGSGEQFF

D gene: -
J gene: TRBJ2-3
V gene: TRBV7-9
clone size: many
CDR3 DNA: TGTGCCAGCAGCTTAGGGGACAGCACAGATACGCAGTATTTT
CDR3 protein: CASSLGDSTDTQYF

D gene: TRBD2
J gene: TRBJ2-3
V gene: TRBV7-2
clone size: many
CDR3 DNA: TGTGCCAGCAGCTTGACGGGGGGGCCAGATACGCAGTATTTT
CDR3 protein: CASSLTGGPDTQYF

D gene: TRBD1
J gene: TRBJ2-1
V gene: TRBV7-2
clone size: medium-sized
CDR3 DNA: TGTGCCAGCAGCTTAGCCTTGGCAGGGGGTAATGAGCAGTTCTTC
CDR3 protein: CASSLALAGGNEQFF

D gene: TRBD1
J gene: TRBJ2-7
V gene: TRBV27
clone size: many
CDR3 DNA: TGTGCCAGCAGTTTATCGTCAGGACAGGTGCTCTTCTCCTACGAGCAGTACTTC
CDR3 protein: CASSLSSGQVLFSYEQYF

D gene: -
J gene: TRBJ2-7
V gene: TRBV6-6
clone size: many
CDR3 DNA: TGTGCCAGCAACCAGGGGTTCAGCAACGAGCAGTACTTC
CDR3 protein: CASNQGFSNEQYF

D gene: -
J gene: TRBJ1-5
V gene: TRBV12-3/TRBV12-4
clone size: -
CDR3 DNA: TGTGCCAGCAGCCACGGGGGGTTGCGTAGCAATCAGCCCCAGCATTTT
CDR3 protein: CASSHGGLRSNQPQHF

D gene: -
J gene: TRBJ1-3
V gene: TRBV7-9
clone size: -
CDR3 DNA: TGTGCCAGCAGCTTGGGGTTCCTTGGAAACACCATATATTTT
CDR3 protein: CASSLGFLGNTIYF

D gene: TRBD1
J gene: TRBJ1-3
V gene: TRBV28
clone size: many
CDR3 DNA: TGTGCCAGCAGTTTGGGACAGGCAGGAAACACCATATATTTT
CDR3 protein: CASSLGQAGNTIYF

D gene: -
J gene: TRBJ2-1
V gene: TRBV6-6
clone size: few
CDR3 DNA: TGTGCCAGCAGTTACTCGGAACTCAACAATGAGCAGTTCTTC
CDR3 protein: CASSYSELNNEQFF

D gene: TRBD1
J gene: TRBJ1-1
V gene: TRBV5-6
clone size: many
CDR3 DNA: TGTGCCAGCAGCTCTTTGGACAGGGCCACTGAAGCTTTCTTT
CDR3 protein: CASSSLDRATEAFF

D gene: -
J gene: TRBJ2-3
V gene: TRBV20-1
clone size: many
CDR3 DNA: TGCAGTGCTCTGCTCGCGGGGGCCACAGATACGCAGTATTTT
CDR3 protein: CSALLAGATDTQYF

D gene: -
J gene: TRBJ2-4
V gene: TRBV27
clone size: many
CDR3 DNA: TGTGCCAGCATGGGGGGTCTTTTGGCCAAAAACATTCAGTACTTC
CDR3 protein: CASMGGLLAKNIQYF

D gene: TRBD1
J gene: TRBJ2-7
V gene: TRBV4-1
clone size: many
CDR3 DNA: TGCGCCAGCAGCCAAGAACGGACAGGGGGTCTCGAGCAGTACTTC
CDR3 protein: CASSQERTGGLEQYF

D gene: -
J gene: TRBJ2-2
V gene: TRBV7-6
clone size: many
CDR3 DNA: TGTGCCAGCAGCTCCGGACGGGACGCGAACACCGGGGAGCTGTTTTTT
CDR3 protein: CASSSGRDANTGELFF

D gene: TRBD2
J gene: TRBJ2-5
V gene: TRBV11-2
clone size: many
CDR3 DNA: TGTGCCAGCAGCTCCGTCCGGGGGGAAGAGACCCAGTACTTC
CDR3 protein: CASSSVRGEETQYF

D gene: -
J gene: TRBJ1-1
V gene: TRBV7-3
clone size: many
CDR3 DNA: TGTGCCAGCAGCTTTACAGGGATGGCCACTGAAGCTTTCTTT
CDR3 protein: CASSFTGMATEAFF

D gene: -
J gene: TRBJ1-1
V gene: TRBV6-5
clone size: -
CDR3 DNA: TGTGCCAGCACATACATCGGACCGGCTGACACTGAAGCTTTCTTT
CDR3 protein: CASTYIGPADTEAFF

D gene: TRBD2
J gene: TRBJ2-3
V gene: TRBV5-1
clone size: -
CDR3 DNA: TGCGCCAGCAGCTTGCAGCGGGGGTCGGATACGCAGTATTTT
CDR3 protein: CASSLQRGSDTQYF

D gene: -
J gene: TRBJ2-1
V gene: TRBV18
clone size: many
CDR3 DNA: TGTGCCAGCTCACCACCGGGAAGGGTCGGGAATAATGAGCAGTTCTTC
CDR3 protein: CASSPPGRVGNNEQFF

D gene: TRBD1
J gene: TRBJ1-5
V gene: TRBV19
clone size: many
CDR3 DNA: TGTGCCAGCCGGGACAGGGACAATCAGCCCCAGCATTTT
CDR3 protein: CASRDRDNQPQHF

D gene: TRBD2
J gene: TRBJ2-1
V gene: TRBV6-2/TRBV6-3
clone size: many
CDR3 DNA: TGTGCCAGCAGATACCGCCGAGCGGGGGGTTGGAATGAGCAGTTCTTC
CDR3 protein: CASRYRRAGGWNEQFF

D gene: TRBD1
J gene: TRBJ1-4
V gene: TRBV6-6
clone size: many
CDR3 DNA: TGTGCCAGCAGGAGGGGACAGGGGGGGAATGAAAAACTGTTTTTT
CDR3 protein: CASRRGQGGNEKLFF

D gene: -
J gene: TRBJ1-2
V gene: TRBV4-2
clone size: few
CDR3 DNA: TGTCCCAGCAGCCAAGAAGGCAGGGGACTTAGCCCTGGCTGCACCTTC
CDR3 protein: CPSSQEGRGLSPGCTF

D gene: -
J gene: TRBJ1-5
V gene: TRBV5-1
clone size: many
CDR3 DNA: TGCGCCAGCAGCCCCCGCGACGGGGCGCCCCAGCATTTT
CDR3 protein: CASSPRDGAPQHF

D gene: -
J gene: TRBJ1-1
V gene: TRBV18
clone size: many
CDR3 DNA: TGTGCCAGCTCACCAACAAAGGGGGTTGGAGCTTTCTTT
CDR3 protein: CASSPTKGVGAFF

D gene: -
J gene: TRBJ2-5
V gene: TRBV7-9
clone size: many
CDR3 DNA: TGTGCCAGTTCGAGGACTACCCAAGAGACCCAGTACTTC
CDR3 protein: CASSRTTQETQYF

D gene: TRBD1
J gene: TRBJ2-7
V gene: TRBV20-1
clone size: many
CDR3 DNA: TGCAGTGCGCCCTCCGGGACAGGGTCTGCCGAGCAGTACTTC
CDR3 protein: CSAPSGTGSAEQYF

D gene: -
J gene: TRBJ1-5
V gene: TRBV20-1
clone size: many
CDR3 DNA: TGCAGTGCTAGAGAGGGGCAGAAACCTTATAGCAATCAGCCCCAGCATTTT
CDR3 protein: CSAREGQKPYSNQPQHF

D gene: -
J gene: TRBJ1-5
V gene: TRBV12-3/TRBV12-4
clone size: many
CDR3 DNA: TGTGCCAGCAGTCTGACAGGCTATAGCAATCAGCCCCAGCATTTT
CDR3 protein: CASSLTGYSNQPQHF

D gene: TRBD2
J gene: TRBJ2-1
V gene: TRBV5-1
clone size: -
CDR3 DNA: TGCGCCAGCAGCTTGGTAGCGGGCTACAATGAGCAGTTCTTC
CDR3 protein: CASSLVAGYNEQFF

D gene: -
J gene: TRBJ2-7
V gene: TRBV7-2
clone size: many
CDR3 DNA: TGTGCCAGCAGCTTAGGAGGCAGGTTCTACGAGCAGTACTTC
CDR3 protein: CASSLGGRFYEQYF

D gene: -
J gene: TRBJ1-5
V gene: TRBV28
clone size: many
CDR3 DNA: TGTGCCAGCAGTTTCATGAGGGGCCCGGGCAATCAGCCCCAGCATTTT
CDR3 protein: CASSFMRGPGNQPQHF

D gene: -
J gene: TRBJ1-5
V gene: TRBV2
clone size: many
CDR3 DNA: TGTGCCACCGCCATGACGGGACGGAGCGATCAGCATTTT
CDR3 protein: CATAMTGRSDQHF

D gene: TRBD1
J gene: TRBJ2-7
V gene: TRBV12-3/TRBV12-4
clone size: many
CDR3 DNA: TGTGCCAGCAGTTATGCCCCGGGACAGGGCTGGTACGAGCAGTACTTC
CDR3 protein: CASSYAPGQGWYEQYF

D gene: TRBD2
J gene: TRBJ2-1
V gene: TRBV28
clone size: few
CDR3 DNA: TGTGCCAGCAGACCGAGCGGGGGGGCCAACAATGAGCAGTTCTTC
CDR3 protein: CASRPSGGANNEQFF

D gene: TRBD1
J gene: TRBJ2-2
V gene: TRBV9
clone size: many
CDR3 DNA: TGTGCCAGCAGCGTAGGGGGACAGGGGGTATACACCGGGGAGCTGTTTTTT
CDR3 protein: CASSVGGQGVYTGELFF

D gene: TRBD2
J gene: TRBJ2-2
V gene: TRBV4-1
clone size: many
CDR3 DNA: TGCGCCAGCAGCCGAGGTACTAGCGGGGCGGAGCTGTTTTTT
CDR3 protein: CASSRGTSGAELFF

D gene: TRBD1
J gene: TRBJ2-7
V gene: TRBV9
clone size: many
CDR3 DNA: TGTGCCAGCAGCCCCCTGGGACAGGGATCCCACGAGCAGTACTTC
CDR3 protein: CASSPLGQGSHEQYF

D gene: -
J gene: TRBJ2-2
V gene: TRBV5-8
clone size: many
CDR3 DNA: TGTGCCAGCAGCAGGGACTGGGCCAACACCGGGGAGCTGTTTTTT
CDR3 protein: CASSRDWANTGELFF

D gene: -
J gene: TRBJ2-1
V gene: TRBV29-1
clone size: many
CDR3 DNA: TGCAGCGTTGAAGATCCCAGGGTAAGGTTGGACAATGAGCAGTTCTTC
CDR3 protein: CSVEDPRVRLDNEQFF

D gene: TRBD1
J gene: TRBJ2-5
V gene: TRBV5-1
clone size: many
CDR3 DNA: TGCGCCAGTACTGGGACAGGTTACCAAGAGACCCAGTACTTC
CDR3 protein: CASTGTGYQETQYF

D gene: -
J gene: TRBJ2-7
V gene: TRBV6-5
clone size: many
CDR3 DNA: TGTGCCAGCAACTCCGGGCTTGTCCCATACGAGCAGTACTTC
CDR3 protein: CASNSGLVPYEQYF

D gene: -
J gene: TRBJ1-5
V gene: TRBV12-3/TRBV12-4
clone size: many
CDR3 DNA: TGTGCCAGCAGCCCACAGGAATATAGAACCTATAGCAATCAGCCCCAGCATTTT
CDR3 protein: CASSPQEYRTYSNQPQHF

D gene: -
J gene: TRBJ2-7
V gene: TRBV12-3/TRBV12-4
clone size: many
CDR3 DNA: TGTGCCAGCAGTTTCCAGGGGTCTGGCGAGCAGTACTTC
CDR3 protein: CASSFQGSGEQYF

D gene: TRBD1
J gene: TRBJ2-5
V gene: TRBV10-3
clone size: -
CDR3 DNA: TGTGCCATCAGTGACCCGGGACAGGAGTCAGAGACCCAGTACTTC
CDR3 protein: CAISDPGQESETQYF

D gene: -
J gene: TRBJ1-2
V gene: TRBV2
clone size: -
CDR3 DNA: TGTGCCAGCAGCCGGGACTCCGGCTACACCTTC
CDR3 protein: CASSRDSGYTF

D gene: -
J gene: TRBJ2-7
V gene: TRBV20-1
clone size: many
CDR3 DNA: TGCAGTGCTCCCCGCCCGGGGTTGGGTAGCTACGAGCAGTACTTC
CDR3 protein: CSAPRPGLGSYEQYF

D gene: -
J gene: TRBJ1-1
V gene: TRBV5-6
clone size: many
CDR3 DNA: TGTGCCAGCAGCTTGGCCCCAGGGCAGGTAGCTTTCTTT
CDR3 protein: CASSLAPGQVAFF

D gene: -
J gene: TRBJ2-7
V gene: TRBV15
clone size: many
CDR3 DNA: TGTGCCACCAGCAGAGATCTTTTGGACAACTACGAGCAGTACTTC
CDR3 protein: CATSRDLLDNYEQYF

D gene: TRBD2
J gene: TRBJ2-1
V gene: TRBV11-2
clone size: many
CDR3 DNA: TGTGCCAGCAGCCCCGGGACTAGCAGGTCAGGGGAGCAGTTCTTC
CDR3 protein: CASSPGTSRSGEQFF

D gene: -
J gene: TRBJ2-3
V gene: TRBV29-1
clone size: few
CDR3 DNA: TGCAGCGTTGAATCAACAACAGCTCGAAGGGGCACAGATACGCAGTATTTT
CDR3 protein: CSVESTTARRGTDTQYF

D gene: -
J gene: TRBJ2-2
V gene: TRBV4-2
clone size: many
CDR3 DNA: TGTGCCAGCAGCCTGGACTTAGCCTCAACCGGGGAGCTGTTTTTT
CDR3 protein: CASSLDLASTGELFF

D gene: -
J gene: TRBJ1-1
V gene: TRBV7-9
clone size: -
CDR3 DNA: TGTGCCAGCATCCGATTCGGCACAGGTGAAGCTTTCTTT
CDR3 protein: CASIRFGTGEAFF

D gene: TRBD2
J gene: TRBJ2-5
V gene: TRBV5-6
clone size: many
CDR3 DNA: TGTGCCAGTACCTGGGGACTACGCGGAGGAGGGACCCAGTACTTC
CDR3 protein: CASTWGLRGGGTQYF

D gene: -
J gene: TRBJ1-3
V gene: TRBV29-1
clone size: many
CDR3 DNA: TGCAGCGTTGGCTTAACAGGGTTAGGAAACACCATATATTTT
CDR3 protein: CSVGLTGLGNTIYF

D gene: -
J gene: TRBJ2-3
V gene: TRBV7-3
clone size: many
CDR3 DNA: TGTGCCAGCAGCTCCCCGCCCGAGAAAGATACGCAGTATTTT
CDR3 protein: CASSSPPEKDTQYF

D gene: TRBD2
J gene: TRBJ2-5
V gene: TRBV7-9
clone size: many
CDR3 DNA: TGTGCCAGCAGTGTCGCGGGAGTACAAGAGACCCAGTACTTC
CDR3 protein: CASSVAGVQETQYF

D gene: -
J gene: TRBJ2-5
V gene: TRBV18
clone size: many
CDR3 DNA: TGTGCCAGCTCACGGGACCAGAAAGAGACCCAGTACTTC
CDR3 protein: CASSRDQKETQYF